Listed below are T cell receptor beta chains from one sample, sequenced in a study of shared clonotypes between healthy human individuals. Libraries were prepared by immunoSEQ multiplex PCR; TCRdb keeps only in-frame clonotypes and omits some of them. The data show some 500,000 clones, about 80% seen once. Sequencing was carried out using PBMCs. The receptors shown here come from a woman aged 40 to 49 in good health. Some clones in this sample may be carry-over from other donors' samples. The conserved cysteine and the conserved F or W are not part of the CDR3 here.

V gene,J gene,CDR3 protein
TRBV28,TRBJ2-1,ASTPAASWNEQF
TRBV2,TRBJ2-5,ASKRTSEETQY
TRBV18,TRBJ2-4,ASSGLGTGLENIQY
TRBV7-3,TRBJ2-1,ASSLSGRKYNEQF
TRBV15,TRBJ2-1,ATSRDNSAGGHFEQF
TRBV19,TRBJ2-7,ASSTTTRGAYEQY
TRBV6-5,TRBJ1-5,ASTPDSNQPQH
TRBV27,TRBJ2-7,ASNPSGRVYEQY
TRBV7-2,TRBJ2-7,ASSLRHASYEQY
TRBV10-1,TRBJ2-7,ASSEDNTYEQY
TRBV18,TRBJ2-7,ASTPGLAMNEQY
TRBV7-9,TRBJ1-5,ASSPSNQPQH